The 25 T cell receptor beta chains listed next were all sequenced from one sample in a study of vaccination and CD4 T cells after COVID-19. These receptors have no known antigen. Time point given: late sampling 161 to 241 days after vaccination in a few convalescent patients. Documented treatment: approximately 9-day PBMC culture with coronavirus spike peptide pools or control peptides (ViraFEST assay). Sequencing of the DNA from cultured CD4+ T cells was carried out with the Oncomine TCR Beta short-read assay. Via MiXCR, TCRdb re-called the PCR reads, giving one row per CDR3 protein. The sample consists of about 16,000 distinct CDR3 sequences, just under 55% of them appearing once. The sequencing used CD4+ T cells from blood, cultured in vitro, collected about 7 months after SARS-CoV-2 vaccination. These receptors were taken from a human donor who had recovered from COVID-19.

The V call is TRBV7-2, the J call TRBJ2-5, with 10 bases fitting TRBD1. After removal of 5 bases from V and 5 bases from J, the junction contained 8 bases not matched to a gene. Germline loops: CDR1 SGHTA, CDR2 FQGNSA. The CDR3 has 15 amino acids. The CDR3 DNA follows: TGTGCCAGCAGCCTCGACAGGGGGCCGTGGGAGACCCAGTACTTC. Its protein product is CASSLDRGPWETQYF.

This clonotype occurred a few times. V is TRBV15 and J is TRBJ2-7; 9 nucleotides align to TRBD2. V shed 0 bases, J shed 0 bases, and the junction held 3 bases outside the gene matches. Germline values: CDR1 LNHNV, CDR2 YYDKDF (reference sequence). This CDR3 contains 16 residues. The CDR3 region is CATSRDRSGSSYEQYF. The CDR3 DNA follows: TGTGCCACCAGCAGAGACCGTAGCGGGAGCTCCTACGAGCAGTACTTC.

V and J are TRBV6-1 and TRBJ2-3; 11 nucleotides line up with TRBD2. The CDR3 length is 17 residues. Germline CDR1 is MNHNS and CDR2 is SASEGT. V lost 7 bases and J lost 2; bases outside the gene matches: 11. The CDR3 DNA follows: TGTGCCAGCACCGAGGACCCTAGCGGGGGGTACACAGATACGCAGTATTTT. This codes for CASTEDPSGGYTDTQYF.

This clonotype was observed a few times. The chain joins TRBV7-2 to TRBJ2-5; D remains unclear. The CDR3 runs to 14 residues. V lost 3 bases to trimming and J lost 2 bases, with 10 bases between them. CDR1 and CDR2 from the germline V gene are SGHTA and FQGNSA. The CDR3 DNA is TGTGCCAGCAGCTTCCAAGCATATCAAGAGACCCAGTACTTC. Translated: CASSFQAYQETQYF.

This chain uses TRBV27 with TRBJ2-7; D might be TRBD1 or TRBD2, each matching 5 bases. Per germline, CDR1 MNHEY and CDR2 SMNVEV (reference sequence). This CDR3 spans 16 amino acids. Trimming shortened V by 5 bases and J by 4 bases, and 21 bases separated the two germline ends. CDR3 residues: CASSLARVRGRYEQYF. DNA of the CDR3: TGTGCCAGCAGTCTGGCGCGCGTGAGGGGAAGATACGAGCAGTACTTC.

The V and J genes are TRBV28 and TRBJ1-6, with 7 bases matching TRBD1. Germline V gene sequence: CDR1 MDHEN, CDR2 SYDVKM. CDR3 length equals 11 residues. CDR3 amino acids: CHRQGRGPLHF. Written as DNA, the CDR3 is TGTCATAGACAGGGAAGGGGCCCCCTCCACTTT.

V gene TRBV10-3 combines with J gene TRBJ1-1; D is perhaps TRBD1 (5 bases). Trimming removed 2 bases at V and 7 bases at J, with 11 bases between. From germline, CDR1 is ENHRY and CDR2 SYGVKD. The CDR3 length is 13 residues. The CDR3 bases are TGTGCCATCAGTGAGGAAGACAGCCTTGAAGCTTTCTTT. This codes for CAISEEDSLEAFF.

Here the CDR3 reads CSAFTMGDNEQFF. DNA for the CDR3: TGCAGTGCCTTCACGATGGGAGACAATGAGCAGTTCTTC. V gene TRBV20-1 combines with J gene TRBJ2-1, with D perhaps matching TRBD2 (5 bases). Germline CDR1 reads DFQATT; CDR2 reads SNEGSKA (reference sequence). Trimming cost V 6 bases and J 5 bases, with 14 bases left between them. There are 13 residues in the CDR3.

The chain joins TRBV11-3 to TRBJ2-1; a weak D match, TRBD2 (5 bases). From germline, CDR1 is SGHNT and CDR2 YENEEA. The CDR3 is 15 amino acids. Trimming removed 5 bases at V and 4 bases at J, with 15 bases between. The CDR3 DNA reads TGTGCCAGCAGCCCCCGGACTGACACGTACAATGAGCAGTTCTTC. Translation gives CASSPRTDTYNEQFF.

V and J are TRBV11-3 and TRBJ2-7, with D tentatively TRBD1 or TRBD2 (5 bases each). The CDR3 has 14 residues. The germline V gene has CDR1 SGHNT and CDR2 YENEEA. V was clipped by 0 bases and J by 4 bases, with 10 bases between them. The CDR3 sequence is CASSLEGDHYEQYF. The CDR3 region has the DNA TGTGCCAGCAGCTTAGAAGGGGACCATTACGAGCAGTACTTC.

V gene TRBV27 combines with J gene TRBJ1-1; 9 nucleotides agree with TRBD1. The CDR3 extends over 14 amino acids. Trimming at V came to 5 bases and at J to 6 bases, leaving 7 bases not matched to a gene. Germline V gives CDR1 MNHEY, CDR2 SMNVEV (reference sequence). CDR3 loop: CASSPDRGRAEAFF. The CDR3 coding sequence is TGTGCCAGCAGTCCGGACAGGGGAAGGGCTGAAGCTTTCTTT.

This rearrangement joins TRBV12-3 or TRBV12-4 to TRBJ1-2; D remains unclear. The CDR3 length is 13 residues. Trimming shortened V by 1 base and J by 8 bases, and 11 bases separated the two germline ends. CDR3 in DNA: TGTGCCAGCAGTTTAGTTTTCCGAAGGGGCTACACCTTC. This gives the protein CASSLVFRRGYTF.

This chain connects TRBV6-1 to TRBJ2-3; D gene unclear. V shed 1 base and J shed 2 bases, with 4 bases lying between them. The CDR3 has 13 amino acids. Germline V gene lookup returns CDR1 MNHNS and CDR2 SASEGT. The CDR3 here is CASSEGNTDTQYF. The CDR3 region has the DNA TGTGCCAGCAGTGAAGGTAACACAGATACGCAGTATTTT.

The chain has TRBV12-3 or TRBV12-4 and TRBJ1-5; TRBD1 matches at 7 bases. The V segment lost 5 bases and the J segment 5 bases; nucleotides outside the gene matches: 6. The CDR3 is 14 residues long. CDR3: CASSRQGRHQPQHF. CDR3 DNA sequence: TGTGCCAGCAGTAGACAGGGAAGGCATCAGCCCCAGCATTTT.

The chain couples TRBV6-1 to TRBJ1-2; D ambiguous. The length of the CDR3 is 14 residues. Trimming took off 6 bases at V and 3 bases at J, with 14 bases between the two ends. Germline V gene lookup returns CDR1 MNHNS and CDR2 SASEGT. This CDR3 reads CASRLFLEDYGYTF. CDR3 in DNA: TGTGCCAGCAGGTTGTTCCTCGAGGACTATGGCTACACCTTC.

This clonotype occurred a few times. This chain uses TRBV20-1 with TRBJ2-7; TRBD1 matches at 8 bases. The CDR3 is 15 residues long. V was pared by 0 bases and J by 6 bases, with 10 bases of the junction left unmatched. Germline lookup yields CDR1 DFQATT and CDR2 SNEGSKA (reference sequence). CDR3 DNA sequence: TGCAGTGCTAGAGATCTTGGACAGGGCTTAAGCGAGCAGTACTTC. It is translated as CSARDLGQGLSEQYF.

V and J are TRBV7-2 and TRBJ2-1, with 12 bases aligning to TRBD2. The ends lost 2 bases at V and 7 bases at J; junction bases unmatched: 9. This CDR3 has 17 amino acids. Germline loops: CDR1 SGHTA, CDR2 FQGNSA. CDR3 region: CASSLSSGRALANEQFF. CDR3 in DNA: TGTGCCAGCAGCTTATCTAGCGGGAGGGCCCTCGCAAATGAGCAGTTCTTC.

This clonotype has only one observation. The chain carries TRBV10-2 and TRBJ1-2; D ambiguous. Trimming removed 0 bases from V and 9 bases from J, with 14 bases in between. The CDR3 contains 14 residues. The germline V gene encodes CDR1 WSHSY and CDR2 SAAADI. The CDR3 protein is CASSESLRTTSYTF. The CDR3 nucleotides are TGCGCCAGCAGTGAGTCTCTCCGGACCACGAGCTACACCTTC.

The chain couples TRBV18 to TRBJ2-7; 13 positions match TRBD2. J gave up 6 bases and V 2 bases, and 4 bases lay outside the gene matches. CDR3 length: 15 amino acids. CDR1 KGHSH and CDR2 LQKENI come from the germline V gene. CDR3 DNA: TGTGCCAGCTCACCAGGACTAGCGGGAGTCCTCGAGCAGTACTTC. Translation: CASSPGLAGVLEQYF.

The chain links TRBV7-2 to TRBJ1-2; D unclear. Per the germline V gene, CDR1 is SGHTA and CDR2 is FQGNSA. The germline V and J ends were trimmed by 2 bases and 4 bases, with 8 bases remaining between them. The CDR3 runs to 13 residues. The CDR3 is CASSLTTGYGYTF. CDR3 nucleotide sequence: TGTGCCAGCAGCTTAACGACGGGCTATGGCTACACCTTC.

This rearrangement joins TRBV7-3 to TRBJ1-2, with a possible D match to TRBD1 (5 bases). V was trimmed by 5 bases and J by 10 bases, leaving 17 bases between them. The CDR3 has 13 residues. Per the germline V gene, CDR1 is SGHTA and CDR2 is FQGTGA. In DNA form, the CDR3 reads TGTGCCAGCAGCACCCAACAAGGGGTTGCCTACACCTTC. As protein: CASSTQQGVAYTF. The full variable domain, in which reference TRBV7-3 and TRBJ1-2 provide the parts outside the CDR3, is GAGVSQTPSNKVTEKGKYVELRCDPISGHTALYWYRQSLGQGPEFLIYFQGTGAADDSGLPNDRFFAVRPEGSVSTLKIQRTERGDSAVYLCASSTQQGVAYTFGSGTRLTVV.

V gene TRBV2 combines with J gene TRBJ2-3, with TRBD2 matching 9 bases. CDR3 length equals 16 residues. V was pared by 5 bases and J by 1 base, with 7 bases of the junction left unmatched. The germline V gene encodes CDR1 SNHLY and CDR2 FYNNEI. DNA of the CDR3: TGTGCCAGCAGTTCTAGCGGGGCTGGCGGCACAGATACGCAGTATTTT. Protein: CASSSSGAGGTDTQYF.

This clonotype has more than one count but fewer than ten. This sequence joins TRBV7-3 and TRBJ1-6; D unresolved. CDR1 is SGHTA, CDR2 FQGTGA, per germline. The ends were cut back, 3 bases at V and 4 bases at J, with 7 bases in the middle. The CDR3 extends over 14 amino acids. DNA for the CDR3: TGTGCCAGCAGCTTTGACGGGTATAATTCACCCCTCCACTTT. Encoded protein: CASSFDGYNSPLHF.

The chain uses TRBV28 and TRBJ2-1, with 7 bases that match TRBD1. V trimming: 7 bases; J trimming: 8 bases; junction bases outside the gene matches: 5. The germline gives CDR1 MDHEN, CDR2 SYDVKM. This CDR3 has 12 amino acids. The CDR3 is CASIDRVHEQFF. The CDR3 DNA is TGTGCCAGCATCGACAGGGTACATGAGCAGTTCTTC.

This chain connects TRBV6-5 to TRBJ2-6, with 9 bases matching TRBD1. The CDR3 covers 15 residues. CDR1 and CDR2 (germline): MNHEY, SVGAGI. The V and J ends lost 4 bases and 4 bases, in that order; junction bases with no gene match: 2. The CDR3 DNA is TGTGCCAGCAGTTTGACAGGGGGGGGGGCCAACGTCCTGACTTTC. Its translation: CASSLTGGGANVLTF.